The clone carrying this TCR beta chain was detected a few times. At one end the junction does not follow the germline gene, possibly because of a read error. The source material, RNA transcripts, was used to amplify TCR beta CDR3 regions. The HTBI primer set served for first-round RT-PCR of the TCR CDR3. TCRdb processed the multiplex PCR reads anew with MiXCR; each CDR3 protein has one entry. Of a few hundred thousand distinct CDR3 sequences in the sample, 13% to 15% are singletons; the top ten hold about 14%. This record comes from a study of T cells in Graves' hyperthyroidism and ophthalmopathy. This CDR3 is 11 amino acids long. Germline assignment: CDR1 MDHEN and CDR2 SYDVKM. Any patient presenting with uncontrolled infection, other autoimmune disease, pregnancy or lactation was left out.

The sequenced sample was blood. The clonotype originates from a woman in her 40s with Graves' hyperthyroidism. This chain joins TRBV28 and TRBJ1-5; D gene unclear. The CDR3 bases are TGCATTCGTGGATGCAATCAGCCCCAGCATTTT. Translated, it gives CIRGCNQPQHF.